The 7 T cell receptor beta chains below come from one sample, sequenced in a study of blood T cell repertoires in COVID-19. Using immunoSEQ multiplex PCR, the repertoire was profiled, and TCRdb retains in-frame clones only, with some absent. Of 81,000 or so clones in the sample, 86% were seen once. Sequences were obtained from peripheral blood. The receptors stem from a man in his forties or fifties with active COVID-19.

The chain uses TRBV28 and TRBJ2-2; TRBD1 matches 8 bases. CDR3 length equals 15 residues. CDR1 is MDHEN, CDR2 SYDVKM, per germline. V trimming: 4 bases; J trimming: 4 bases; junction bases outside the gene matches: 5. CDR3 DNA: TGTGCCAGCAGTTACACCGGGACAGGCACCGGGGAGCTGTTTTTT. It yields the protein CASSYTGTGTGELFF.

This clone occurred a few times. This chain connects TRBV5-1 to TRBJ1-6; D perhaps matches TRBD1 (5 bases). The V gene's germline CDR1 is SGHRS and CDR2 YFSETQ. The CDR3 sequence is 15 residues long. V was trimmed by 1 base and J by 8 bases, leaving 13 bases between them. CDR3 sequence: CASSLRPGQDSPLHF. The CDR3 DNA reads TGCGCCAGCAGCTTGAGGCCAGGGCAAGATTCACCCCTCCACTTT.

The chain recombines TRBV7-3 with TRBJ2-1; tentatively, D is TRBD1 (6 bases). CDR3 size: 16 residues. The V end lost 0 bases, the J end lost 2 bases, and 11 bases lay between the germline ends. Germline CDR1 is SGHTA and CDR2 is FQGTGA. The CDR3: CASSLTGGYTYNEQFF. CDR3 coding DNA: TGTGCCAGCAGCTTAACAGGGGGATACACCTACAATGAGCAGTTCTTC.

V is TRBV24-1 and J is TRBJ2-1, with 8 bases matching TRBD2. Germline V CDR1 and CDR2: KGHDR, SFDVKD. V shed 6 bases and J 5 bases; nucleotides not matched to a gene: 8. The CDR3 covers 15 residues. DNA for the CDR3: TGTGCCACCAGTCCATCCCGCGGGGGGCACAATGAGCAGTTCTTC. Translation: CATSPSRGGHNEQFF.

The chain couples TRBV29-1 to TRBJ2-1, with TRBD1 identical over 8 bases. CDR3 size: 10 residues. Trimming cost V 7 bases and J 10 bases; bases outside gene matches: 3. Germline V gives CDR1 SQVTM, CDR2 ANQGSEA. The CDR3 sequence: CSARGQEQFF. In DNA, the CDR3 is TGCAGCGCCAGGGGGCAGGAGCAGTTCTTC.

J is TRBJ2-1 and V is TRBV28; D possibly corresponds to TRBD1 (6 bases). This CDR3 is 19 amino acids long. The ends were cut back, 4 bases at V and 3 bases at J, with 25 bases in the middle. CDR1 and CDR2 (germline): MDHEN, SYDVKM. CDR3 bases: TGTGCCAGCAGTTCTTTCCGGGACAAGATTACCTTTGGCTACAATGAGCAGTTCTTC. Translation gives CASSSFRDKITFGYNEQFF.

The chain links TRBV4-2 to TRBJ1-6, with no clear D. Germline CDR1 LGHNA, CDR2 YNFKEQ. The CDR3 is made up of 19 amino acids. Trimming cost V 0 bases and J 4 bases, with 19 bases left between them. CDR3 residues: CASSQDLQAGPKYNSPLHF. The CDR3 DNA is TGTGCCAGCAGCCAAGATCTCCAGGCCGGCCCCAAATATAATTCACCCCTCCACTTT.